This section outlines one T cell receptor beta chain sequence together with its context. Germline V gene data show CDR1 as LGHNA and CDR2 as YNFKEQ. The CDR3 is made up of 14 amino acids. The V segment lost 4 bases and the J segment 2 bases; nucleotides outside the gene matches: 2. This specimen comes from a study of control samples from healthy donors and cancer patients. Profiling relied on immunoSEQ multiplex PCR, and the TCRdb table lists in-frame clones only, not all of them. Among about 140,000 clones, about nine tenths were seen once, and the ten largest hold roughly 8.7%. The specimen sequenced was blood. The receptor was isolated from a young woman in good health. V and J are TRBV4-2 and TRBJ1-5; 7 bases are a match to TRBD1. In DNA, the CDR3 is TGTGCCAGCAGCCCAACAGGGGGCAATCAGCCCCAGCATTTT. As protein: CASSPTGGNQPQHF.